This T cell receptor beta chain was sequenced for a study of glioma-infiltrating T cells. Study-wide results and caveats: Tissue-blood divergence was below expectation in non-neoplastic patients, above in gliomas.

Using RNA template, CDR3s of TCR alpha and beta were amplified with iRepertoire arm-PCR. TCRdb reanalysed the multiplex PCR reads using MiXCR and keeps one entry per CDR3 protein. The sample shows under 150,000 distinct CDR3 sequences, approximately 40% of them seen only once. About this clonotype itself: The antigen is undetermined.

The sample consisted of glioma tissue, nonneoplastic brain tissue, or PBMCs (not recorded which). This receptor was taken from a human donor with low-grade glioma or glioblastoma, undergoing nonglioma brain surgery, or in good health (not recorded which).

The CDR3 coding sequence is TGTGCCAGCAGCCAAGTCGGGGGCAAATCCGATACGCAGTATTTT. This codes for CASSQVGGKSDTQYF. V and J are TRBV3-1 and TRBJ2-3, with D perhaps being TRBD1 or TRBD2 (6 bases each). V was shortened by 1 base and J by 6 bases, with 14 bases between the two germline ends. In germline, CDR1 is LGHDT, CDR2 YNNKEL (reference sequence). The CDR3 covers 15 residues.